This T cell receptor beta chain was obtained from a study of shared clonotypes between healthy human individuals. On the study more broadly: The plates for each donor numbered three CD4 naive, three CD4 memory, two CD8 naive and one CD8 memory.

Libraries were prepared by immunoSEQ multiplex PCR; TCRdb keeps only in-frame clonotypes and omits some of them. The sample contains hundreds of thousands of clones, 90% to 95% of which appear only once. Trimming left V 0 bases short and J 3 bases short, with 10 bases between. Germline V lookup: CDR1 SGHRS, CDR2 YFSETQ. CDR3 size: 15 residues. The naive CD8 subset, CD45RO-negative cells positively selected for CCR7, excluded terminally differentiated effector memory CD45RA+ cells. The sample consisted of naive CD8+ T cells sorted from blood. This TCR came from a man aged 30 to 39 in good health. The rearrangement uses TRBV5-1 and TRBJ1-5, with D unclear. CDR3 DNA sequence: TGCGCCAGCAGCTTGGCCTCCGGGTACAATCAGCCCCAGCATTTT. It translates to CASSLASGYNQPQHF.